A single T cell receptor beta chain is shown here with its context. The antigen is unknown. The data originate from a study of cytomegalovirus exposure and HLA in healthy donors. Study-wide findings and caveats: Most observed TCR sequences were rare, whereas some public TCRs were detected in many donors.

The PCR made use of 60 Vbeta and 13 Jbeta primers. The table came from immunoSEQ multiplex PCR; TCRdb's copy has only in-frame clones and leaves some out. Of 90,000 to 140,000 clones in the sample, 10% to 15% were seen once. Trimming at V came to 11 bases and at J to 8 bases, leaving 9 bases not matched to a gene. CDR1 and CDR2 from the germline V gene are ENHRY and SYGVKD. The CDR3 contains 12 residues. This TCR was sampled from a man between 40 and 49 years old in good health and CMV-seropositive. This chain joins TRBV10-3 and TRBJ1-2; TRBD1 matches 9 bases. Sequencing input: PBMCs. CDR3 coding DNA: TGTGCCGCCTCTACAGGGGGCGAAGGCTACACCTTC. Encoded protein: CAASTGGEGYTF.